This T cell receptor beta chain was sequenced for a study of shared clonotypes between healthy human individuals. Broader study findings: Sequencing depth was expected to influence donor clonotype sharing.

This clone is a singleton in its sample. Its antigen is not known. Profiled with immunoSEQ multiplex PCR; TCRdb holds only in-frame clones, not every one. The data hold millions of clones, with approximately 94% observed a single time. It was CD45RO-negative cells, positively selected for CCR7, that made up naive CD8 cells, with terminally differentiated effector memory CD45RA+ cells excluded. J lost 4 bases, V lost 2 bases, and 6 bases had no gene match. This CDR3 has 15 amino acids. Germline V gene lookup returns CDR1 MGHRA and CDR2 YSYEKL. Sequenced material: naive CD8+ T cells sorted from blood. This chain connects TRBV4-1 to TRBJ1-2, with 8 nucleotides matching TRBD1. The source is a man between 18 and 29 years old in good health. The CDR3 here is CASSQSSTGAYGYTF. CDR3 in DNA: TGCGCCAGCAGCCAAAGTTCGACAGGGGCCTATGGCTACACCTTC.